The clone carrying this T cell receptor beta chain was recorded a few times. Its antigen is currently unknown. V lost 0 bases to trimming and J lost 6 bases, with 9 bases between them. The CDR3 is 13 residues long. Germline V gene sequence: CDR1 SGDLS, CDR2 YYNGEE. The data were taken from a study of identical twins. Study results and caveats: Whereas memory repertoires showed no such difference, abundant cord blood beta clonotypes carried fewer insertions. For out-of-frame alpha sequences shared by twins, low generation probability was in excess.

Via MiXCR, TCRdb re-called the 5' RACE reads, giving one row per CDR3 protein. The sample holds a few hundred thousand distinct CDR3 sequences, about 18% seen once. The chain employs TRBV9 and TRBJ1-2; D is unclear. The sample consisted of naive T cells sorted from blood. The TCR sequence derives from a man aged 50 to 59 in good health. CDR3: CASSVVLDNGYTF. The CDR3 DNA is TGTGCCAGCAGCGTAGTTTTGGATAATGGCTACACCTTC.